The rows below give T cell receptor beta chains drawn from one sample of a study of blood T cells in healthy people across ages. MiXCR was run by TCRdb on the 5' RACE reads, yielding one entry per CDR3 protein. Among more than 750,000 distinct CDR3 sequences, 25% to 35% were seen once, and the ten largest hold 9.5% to 13%. Another study also made use of these data, one on T cells of mothers and their children.

Sequenced: blood. Receptors were obtained from a woman in her thirties or forties in good health. The CDR3 runs from the conserved cysteine through the conserved F or W. The order of the fields is V gene, J gene, clone size, D gene, CDR3 DNA, CDR3 protein. D genes are given only for firm matches. A row's size may be missing; if present it is once, few, many or a size class.

v_call: TRBV5-1
j_call: TRBJ2-1
clone_size: many
d_call: TRBD1
cdr3_nt: TGCGCCAGCAGATCGGGACAGGGGTCCTACAATGAGCAGTTCTTC
cdr3_aa: CASRSGQGSYNEQFF

v_call: TRBV7-3
j_call: TRBJ2-7
clone_size: many
d_call: -
cdr3_nt: TGTGCCAGCAGCTTATCCTCAGGGGACTACGAGCAGTACTTC
cdr3_aa: CASSLSSGDYEQYF

v_call: TRBV20-1
j_call: TRBJ2-1
clone_size: few
d_call: TRBD2
cdr3_nt: TGCAGTGCGCTAGCGGGGGGGCCGTCCTACAATGGGCAGTTCTTC
cdr3_aa: CSALAGGPSYNGQFF

v_call: TRBV27
j_call: TRBJ2-3
clone_size: -
d_call: -
cdr3_nt: TGTGCCAGCAGTTCCCCGACAACTAGCACAGATACGCAGTATTTT
cdr3_aa: CASSSPTTSTDTQYF

v_call: TRBV18
j_call: TRBJ1-2
clone_size: few
d_call: -
cdr3_nt: TGTGCCAGCTCACCCGGGGCAGGGGTGTATGGCTACACCTTC
cdr3_aa: CASSPGAGVYGYTF

v_call: TRBV20-1
j_call: TRBJ1-1
clone_size: -
d_call: -
cdr3_nt: TGCAGTGCTAGAAAGCACAGATTGAACACTGAAGCTTTCTTT
cdr3_aa: CSARKHRLNTEAFF

v_call: TRBV4-2
j_call: TRBJ2-5
clone_size: -
d_call: TRBD1
cdr3_nt: TGTGCCAGCAGCCCGACAGGGGGAGTAGATGAGACCCAGTACTTC
cdr3_aa: CASSPTGGVDETQYF

v_call: TRBV7-2
j_call: TRBJ2-7
clone_size: -
d_call: -
cdr3_nt: TGTGCCAGCAGCTTAGAGTCGACAGACTACGAGCAGTACTTC
cdr3_aa: CASSLESTDYEQYF

v_call: TRBV29-1
j_call: TRBJ2-7
clone_size: many
d_call: -
cdr3_nt: TGCAGCGTTGAACGTGCCAGCTCCTACGAGCAGTACTTC
cdr3_aa: CSVERASSYEQYF

v_call: TRBV18
j_call: TRBJ2-5
clone_size: -
d_call: TRBD1
cdr3_nt: TGTGCCAGCTCCCCTGAAAAGTCGGACAGGGGGTTGGAGACCCAGTACTTC
cdr3_aa: CASSPEKSDRGLETQYF

v_call: TRBV20-1
j_call: TRBJ2-1
clone_size: many
d_call: TRBD1
cdr3_nt: TGCAGTGCTAGGGACAGGGGCAGAAATGAGCAGTTCTTC
cdr3_aa: CSARDRGRNEQFF

v_call: TRBV9
j_call: TRBJ2-3
clone_size: -
d_call: TRBD2
cdr3_nt: TGTGCCAGCAGCGTAGAACTAGCGGGGGGACCGAGCACAGATACGCAGTATTTT
cdr3_aa: CASSVELAGGPSTDTQYF

v_call: TRBV6-5
j_call: TRBJ2-7
clone_size: -
d_call: TRBD1
cdr3_nt: TGTGCCAGCAGTTACGGCCATCAGGTTGGGGGACAGGATATCCCCTACGAGCAGTACTTC
cdr3_aa: CASSYGHQVGGQDIPYEQYF

v_call: TRBV2
j_call: TRBJ2-5
clone_size: many
d_call: TRBD2
cdr3_nt: TGTGCCAGCAGCAAACTAGCGGACTACGAGGGGACCCAGTACTTC
cdr3_aa: CASSKLADYEGTQYF

v_call: TRBV11-2
j_call: TRBJ2-7
clone_size: many
d_call: TRBD2
cdr3_nt: TGTGCCAGCAGCTTAGAAGCGGGACTTGATTACGAGCAGTACTTC
cdr3_aa: CASSLEAGLDYEQYF

v_call: TRBV9
j_call: TRBJ2-2
clone_size: -
d_call: TRBD2
cdr3_nt: TGTGCCAGCAGCGTGACTAGCGGCTCCGTGGAGCTGTTTTTT
cdr3_aa: CASSVTSGSVELFF

v_call: TRBV7-9
j_call: TRBJ2-1
clone_size: -
d_call: TRBD2
cdr3_nt: TGTGCCAGCAGAGGGGGACTAGCGGGGGTGTCCTACAATGAGCAGTTCTTC
cdr3_aa: CASRGGLAGVSYNEQFF

v_call: TRBV29-1
j_call: TRBJ2-6
clone_size: many
d_call: TRBD1
cdr3_nt: TGCAGCGCCGCCGGGACAGAGCATTCTGAGGCCAACGTCCTGACTTTC
cdr3_aa: CSAAGTEHSEANVLTF

v_call: TRBV20-1
j_call: TRBJ2-3
clone_size: -
d_call: -
cdr3_nt: TGCAGTGCCCGGGACGCTGGAGGTGTAGATACGCAGTATTTT
cdr3_aa: CSARDAGGVDTQYF

v_call: TRBV20-1
j_call: TRBJ2-5
clone_size: once
d_call: TRBD1
cdr3_nt: TGCAGTGCCCCTCGTAAAGCCGGGACAGGGGCGATAACTTCGACCCAGTACTTC
cdr3_aa: CSAPRKAGTGAITSTQYF

v_call: TRBV6-6
j_call: TRBJ1-3
clone_size: -
d_call: -
cdr3_nt: TGTGCCAGCTATGGCTCTGGAAACACCATATATTTT
cdr3_aa: CASYGSGNTIYF

v_call: TRBV4-3
j_call: TRBJ1-4
clone_size: -
d_call: -
cdr3_nt: TGCGCCAGCAGTCCAAGATTTGCCCAGGGGACTGAAAAACTGTTTTTT
cdr3_aa: CASSPRFAQGTEKLFF

v_call: TRBV7-2
j_call: TRBJ2-7
clone_size: many
d_call: -
cdr3_nt: TGTGCCAGCAGCTTAGGAAGACAGAGTCTGTACGAGCAGTACTTC
cdr3_aa: CASSLGRQSLYEQYF

v_call: TRBV28
j_call: TRBJ2-1
clone_size: -
d_call: TRBD2
cdr3_nt: TGTGCCAGCACTATGGGGGGGGGTTGTACGAATGAGCAGTTCTTC
cdr3_aa: CASTMGGGCTNEQFF

v_call: TRBV28
j_call: TRBJ2-3
clone_size: few
d_call: -
cdr3_nt: TGTGCCAGCAGTTCCGCCTCGACAGGTACACGCACAGATACGCAGTATTTT
cdr3_aa: CASSSASTGTRTDTQYF

v_call: TRBV20-1
j_call: TRBJ2-7
clone_size: few
d_call: -
cdr3_nt: TGCAGTGCTCCCCCGTTAGGACTTTCGGACGAGCAGTACTTC
cdr3_aa: CSAPPLGLSDEQYF

v_call: TRBV12-3/TRBV12-4
j_call: TRBJ2-3
clone_size: -
d_call: -
cdr3_nt: TGTGCCAGCAGTCCATCCTATACTAGAGAGGGTGCAGATACGCAGTATTTT
cdr3_aa: CASSPSYTREGADTQYF